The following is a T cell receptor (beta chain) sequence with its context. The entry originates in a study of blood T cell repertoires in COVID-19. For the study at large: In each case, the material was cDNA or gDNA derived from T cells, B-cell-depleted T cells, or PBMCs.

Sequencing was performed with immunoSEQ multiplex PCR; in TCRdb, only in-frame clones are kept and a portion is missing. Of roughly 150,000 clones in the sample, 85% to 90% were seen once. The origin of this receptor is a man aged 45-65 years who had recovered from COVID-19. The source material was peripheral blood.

The CDR3: CATKAEGGLGNEQFF. Here the CDR3 DNA reads TGTGCCACCAAAGCGGAGGGAGGGCTAGGAAATGAGCAGTTCTTC. The gene calls are TRBV2 and TRBJ2-1, with TRBD2 matching 7 bases. Trimming at V came to 10 bases and at J to 7 bases, leaving 16 bases not matched to a gene. Germline-derived CDR1 and CDR2 are SNHLY and FYNNEI. The length of the CDR3 is 15 residues.